The 9 T cell receptor beta chains listed next were all sequenced from one sample in a study of T cell repertoires in cytomegalovirus infection. One entry per CDR3 protein, called by TCRdb with MiXCR from the reads. The table lists about half a million distinct CDR3 sequences, roughly 34% of them singletons. Their cognate antigens are unknown. The sample was cultured PBMCs, taken from culture after CMV antigen stimulation. The receptors derive from a human donor in good health (CMV status not recorded). Some clones in this sample may be carry-over from other donors' samples.

This chain links TRBV15 with TRBJ2-3, with TRBD2 matching 8 bases. The CDR3 sequence is 16 residues long. Germline assignment: CDR1 LNHNV and CDR2 YYDKDF (reference sequence). J gave up 7 bases and V 0 bases, and 9 bases lay outside the gene matches. The CDR3 DNA follows: TGTGCCACCAGCAGAGATCAGAGTAGCGGGATCTATACGCAGTATTTT. Its protein product is CATSRDQSSGIYTQYF.

The rearrangement joins TRBV18 to TRBJ1-2; D unresolved. CDR3 size: 15 residues. V lost 3 bases, J lost 4 bases, and 15 bases lay in between. Germline values: CDR1 KGHSH, CDR2 LQKENI. In nucleotides, the CDR3 is TGTGCCAGCTCACCCCAAGAAACAGCTGTCTATGGCTACACCTTC. Translated: CASSPQETAVYGYTF. Full variable domain (remainder filled in from reference TRBV18 and TRBJ1-2): NAGVMQNPRHLVRRRGQEARLRCSPMKGHSHVYWYRQLPEEGLKFMVYLQKENIIDESGMPKERFSAEFPKEGPSILRIQQVVRGDSAAYFCASSPQETAVYGYTFGSGTRLTVV.

The chain is built from TRBV6-2 or TRBV6-3 and TRBJ1-1; the D gene is possibly TRBD1 (6 bases). The CDR3 spans 15 residues. Germline CDR1 is MNHEY and CDR2 is SVGEGT. V shed 7 bases and J shed 7 bases, with 22 bases lying between them. CDR3 bases: TGTGCCAGCACTACCTCGACAGGACGACTGAGTGAAGCTTTCTTT. It is translated as CASTTSTGRLSEAFF.

Of note for this clonotype: A read error is possible here, since a much larger clone lies one base away. The CDR3 is CASSLDVNEQFF. The DNA of the CDR3 is TGTGCCAGCAGCTTAGATGTCAATGAGCAGTTCTTC. The rearrangement joins TRBV11-3 to TRBJ2-1; D uncertain. In germline, CDR1 is SGHNT, CDR2 YENEEA. CDR3 length equals 12 residues. Trimming shortened V by 0 bases and J by 6 bases, and 3 bases separated the two germline ends.

In the case of this clonotype: A junction end diverges from the germline sequence, so it may reflect a read error. The chain uses TRBV6-2 or TRBV6-3 and TRBJ1-1, with TRBD1 as a possible D gene (6 bases). Germline V gives CDR1 MNHEY, CDR2 SVGEGT. The CDR3 spans 14 residues. The CDR3 DNA sequence: TGTGCCAGCAGTTACCGGGAGGGGGGAACTGGAGCTTTCTTT. Amino acid sequence: CASSYREGGTGAFF.

The rearrangement links TRBV6-2 or TRBV6-3 to TRBJ1-1; D is uncertain. The CDR3 spans 14 residues. V lost 2 bases, J lost 5 bases, and 12 bases lay in between. The germline V gene encodes CDR1 MNHEY and CDR2 SVGEGT. The CDR3 coding sequence is TGTGCCAGCAGTTACCCGGCAACCGGTACTGAAGCTTTCTTT. Translating it yields CASSYPATGTEAFF.

This clonotype was seen more than once but under ten times. The chain carries TRBV3-1 and TRBJ2-2; perhaps TRBD1 as D (6 bases). This CDR3 region has 15 residues. V lost 0 bases and J lost 6, with 11 bases in between. Germline CDR1 and CDR2: LGHDT and YNNKEL (reference sequence). CDR3 loop: CASSQDAGAAGELFF. In DNA form, the CDR3 reads TGTGCCAGCAGCCAAGATGCAGGGGCAGCCGGGGAGCTGTTTTTT.

This chain joins TRBV28 and TRBJ2-7; 10 nucleotides agree with TRBD1. Germline values: CDR1 MDHEN, CDR2 SYDVKM. The CDR3 sequence is 15 residues long. Trimming cost V 3 bases and J 2 bases; bases outside gene matches: 4. The CDR3 reads CASSLSGTGAYEQYF. Here the CDR3 DNA reads TGTGCCAGCAGTTTGTCCGGGACAGGGGCCTACGAGCAGTACTTC.

The rearrangement links TRBV28 to TRBJ1-1; possibly TRBD1 for D (5 bases). V was shortened by 4 bases and J by 1 base, with 16 bases between the two germline ends. This CDR3 contains 16 residues. Per the germline V gene, CDR1 is MDHEN and CDR2 is SYDVKM. The DNA of the CDR3 is TGTGCCAGCAGTTCCCCCCGACAGTGGCAGAACACTGAAGCTTTCTTT. It is translated as CASSSPRQWQNTEAFF.